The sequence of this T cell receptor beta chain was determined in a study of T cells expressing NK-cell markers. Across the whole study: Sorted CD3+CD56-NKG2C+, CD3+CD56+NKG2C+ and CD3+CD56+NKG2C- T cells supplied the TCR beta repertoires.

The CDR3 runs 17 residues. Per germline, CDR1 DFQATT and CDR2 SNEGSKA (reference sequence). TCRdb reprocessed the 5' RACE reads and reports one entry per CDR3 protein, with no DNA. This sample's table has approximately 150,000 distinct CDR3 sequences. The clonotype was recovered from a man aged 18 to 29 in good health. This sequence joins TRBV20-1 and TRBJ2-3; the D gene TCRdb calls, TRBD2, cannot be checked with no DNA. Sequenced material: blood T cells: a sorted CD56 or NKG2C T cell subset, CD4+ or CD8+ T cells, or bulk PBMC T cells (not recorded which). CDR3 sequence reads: CSAFGTSGSLLSYTQYF.